Below, 29 T cell receptor beta chains from the same sample are listed, as sequenced in a study of regulatory T cells in long-lasting Graves disease (dated by TCRdb to the early 2020s). What this sample's time point label stands for: newly diagnosed GD, antithyroid drugs for less than 3 months. For both TCR sequencing and RNA sequencing, RNA was extracted from PBMCs using TRIzol. Library preparation was by multiplex PCR. The sequencing machine was an Illumina HiSeq 4000. iRepertoire HTBI primers and Arm-PCR amplification of CDR3 regions were used to construct TCR beta libraries. TCRdb passed the public sequencing reads through fastp at Q25 and MiXCR, retaining productive beta sequences. A single entry per CDR3 protein holds the most common genes and DNA from its merged rows. The sample data list around 400,000 distinct CDR3 sequences, and about a sixth of these were observed just once. The ten largest clonotypes hold 22% of the sample.

The sample here was peripheral blood mononuclear cells (PBMCs), taken at new diagnosis, from a patient treated with antithyroid drugs. These receptors were taken from a female donor with Graves disease.

This clonotype was counted many times. The V gene is TRBV28, the J gene TRBJ1-2; TRBD1 is a possible D gene (5 bases). There are 14 residues in the CDR3. V was clipped by 8 bases and J by 2 bases, with 15 bases between them. Germline CDR1 and CDR2: MDHEN and SYDVKM. CDR3 bases: TGTGCCAGCCCAGGGTCTGGGGCAAACTATGGCTACACCTTC. It codes for CASPGSGANYGYTF.

This clonotype was detected ten times or more. This sequence joins TRBV2 and TRBJ2-3; TRBD2 matches 12 bases. The junction had 4 bases not matched to a gene; V was cut back by 6 bases and J by 3 bases. CDR1 is SNHLY and CDR2 is FYNNEI in the germline V gene. The CDR3 loop spans 15 amino acids. The CDR3 DNA is TGTGCCAGCAGAACACTAGCGGGGGGAACAGATACGCAGTATTTT. Its protein is CASRTLAGGTDTQYF. Full variable domain (remainder filled in from reference TRBV2 and TRBJ2-3): EPEVTQTPSHQVTQMGQEVILRCVPISNHLYFYWYRQILGQKVEFLVSFYNNEISEKSEIFDDQFSVERPDGSNFTLKIRSTKLEDSAMYFCASRTLAGGTDTQYFGPGTRLTVL.

There are many counts of this clonotype. The genes are TRBV20-1 and TRBJ1-1; D not certain. Trimming cost V 3 bases and J 1 base, with 21 bases left between them. Germline V gene lookup returns CDR1 DFQATT and CDR2 SNEGSKA (reference sequence). CDR3 length: 17 amino acids. The CDR3, as DNA: TGCAGTGCTAGCCCCACCACGGGAGGGTCCGGGAACACTGAAGCTTTCTTT. Its translation is CSASPTTGGSGNTEAFF.

This clonotype came up many times. This chain connects TRBV5-5 to TRBJ2-3, with TRBD1 matching over 7 bases. Trimming removed 3 bases from V and 0 bases from J; junction bases left unmatched: 4. This CDR3 is 15 amino acids long. CDR1 is SGHKS and CDR2 is YYEKEE in the germline V gene (reference sequence). CDR3 region: CASSSTGISTDTQYF. The DNA of the CDR3 is TGTGCCAGCAGCTCGACAGGGATCAGCACAGATACGCAGTATTTT.

There are many counts of this clonotype. The chain couples TRBV7-3 to TRBJ1-2; unclear D gene. In germline, CDR1 is SGHTA, CDR2 FQGTGA. Trimming left V 5 bases short and J 6 bases short, with 13 bases between. There are 13 residues in the CDR3. CDR3 protein: CASSGPGFHGYTF. In nucleotides, the CDR3 is TGTGCCAGCAGCGGGCCGGGTTTCCATGGCTACACCTTC.

V usage is TRBV5-1 and J usage is TRBJ2-2; D is ambiguous. Per the germline V gene, CDR1 is SGHRS and CDR2 is YFSETQ. The CDR3 contains 16 residues. V was pared by 6 bases and J by 0 bases, with 15 bases between. CDR3 in DNA: TGCGCCAGCAAATCGGCATTAAGATCGAACACCGGGGAGCTGTTTTTT. This gives the protein CASKSALRSNTGELFF.

This clonotype was seen repeatedly, ten times or more. The chain couples TRBV6-1 to TRBJ1-1, with D uncertain. The CDR3 has 15 amino acids. Trimming cost V 4 bases and J 0 bases, with 12 bases left between them. Germline assignment: CDR1 MNHNS and CDR2 SASEGT. The chain's CDR3 is CASSGSGMMNTEAFF. CDR3 nucleotides: TGTGCCAGCAGTGGTTCTGGGATGATGAACACTGAAGCTTTCTTT.

There are many counts of this clonotype. The chain couples TRBV7-3 to TRBJ2-2; 16 positions match TRBD2. Germline V gene sequence: CDR1 SGHTA, CDR2 FQGTGA. V lost 5 bases to trimming and J lost 6 bases; unmatched junction nucleotides: 6. The CDR3 consists of 17 residues. CDR3 protein: CASSLPGTSGGAGELFF. The CDR3 DNA reads as TGTGCCAGCAGCCTGCCCGGGACTAGCGGGGGGGCCGGGGAGCTGTTTTTT.

This clonotype was recorded many times. The gene calls are TRBV12-3 or TRBV12-4 and TRBJ1-5, with D possibly being TRBD1 (5 bases). V lost 6 bases, J lost 1 base, and 19 bases lay in between. The length of the CDR3 is 17 residues. The CDR3: CASRRDAGSGSNQPQHF. CDR3 nucleotides: TGTGCCAGCAGGAGAGACGCAGGGTCGGGGAGCAATCAGCCCCAGCATTTT.

This clonotype was picked up a small number of times. The chain joins TRBV20-1 to TRBJ2-3; the match to TRBD2 covers 8 bases. Trimming at V came to 4 bases and at J to 7 bases, leaving 19 bases not matched to a gene. The CDR3 is 17 amino acids. Germline values: CDR1 DFQATT, CDR2 SNEGSKA (reference sequence). CDR3 DNA: TGCAGTGCTACAAAAGGGTCACGAGCGGGAGAGCGAAATACGCAGTATTTT. It yields the protein CSATKGSRAGERNTQYF.

With regard to this clonotype: A single base separates this from a much larger clone, so it may be a read error. This rearrangement joins TRBV14 to TRBJ2-7; 10 positions agree with TRBD1. Germline CDR1 reads SGHDN; CDR2 reads FVKESK. This CDR3 contains 16 residues. Here the CDR3 DNA reads TGTGCCAGCAGCCTTCGGCAGGGGACAGGGGTCGGCGAGCAGCACTTC. Translated: CASSLRQGTGVGEQHF.

This clonotype has ten or more counts. The J gene is TRBJ1-5, the V gene TRBV27, with D tentatively TRBD1 (5 bases). Per the germline V gene, CDR1 is MNHEY and CDR2 is SMNVEV (reference sequence). This CDR3 is 15 amino acids long. Trimming stripped 2 bases from V and 5 bases from J, with 13 bases between. DNA for the CDR3: TGTGCCAGCAGTTTAACCCAGGGAGCGGATCAGCCCCAGCATTTT. This translates into CASSLTQGADQPQHF.

The chain recombines TRBV15 with TRBJ1-2; a weak D match, TRBD1 (6 bases). The CDR3 sequence is 16 residues long. V was cut by 0 bases and J by 4 bases, with 15 bases left in between. CDR1 and CDR2 (germline): LNHNV, YYDKDF (reference sequence). The CDR3 is CATSRDLAGVSYGYTF. CDR3 DNA: TGTGCCACCAGCAGAGATCTGGCAGGGGTTAGCTATGGCTACACCTTC.

This clonotype was found many times. The CDR3 here is CASSQGIAESSYNEQFF. The CDR3 DNA reads TGCGCCAGCAGCCAAGGTATAGCGGAAAGCTCCTACAATGAGCAGTTCTTC. The rearrangement joins TRBV4-3 to TRBJ2-1; tentatively, D is TRBD2 (6 bases). CDR1 LGHNA and CDR2 YSLEER come from the germline V gene. V lost 1 base and J lost 0, with 13 bases in between. The CDR3 is 17 amino acids.

This clonotype was seen at least ten times. This chain uses TRBV28 with TRBJ2-3; TRBD1 matches at 7 bases. Germline V gives CDR1 MDHEN, CDR2 SYDVKM. The junction had 9 bases not matched to a gene; V was cut back by 5 bases and J by 7 bases. The CDR3 has 14 amino acids. The CDR3 protein is CASSHLTGKNTQYF. For the CDR3, the DNA is TGTGCCAGCAGTCACCTGACAGGGAAGAATACGCAGTATTTT.

Many counts were recorded for this clonotype. V and J are TRBV4-1 and TRBJ2-7, with 12 bases aligning to TRBD2. This CDR3 contains 15 residues. Germline V gene sequence: CDR1 MGHRA, CDR2 YSYEKL. With 3 bases clipped from V and 4 bases from J, the junction kept 4 bases outside the gene matches. CDR3 nucleotides: TGCGCCAGCAGCCATTGGACTAGCGGGGTGTACGAGCAGTACTTC. Protein sequence: CASSHWTSGVYEQYF.

At least ten counts were recorded for this clonotype. V gene TRBV27 combines with J gene TRBJ2-1, with D tentatively TRBD2 (5 bases). This CDR3 region has 12 residues. V lost 9 bases, J lost 7 bases, and 13 bases lay in between. Germline V gives CDR1 MNHEY, CDR2 SMNVEV (reference sequence). The CDR3 coding sequence is TGTGCCAGTCAAAGGAGGATGAATGAGCAGTTCTTC. This encodes CASQRRMNEQFF.

The sample holds many counts of this clonotype. The chain is built from TRBV9 and TRBJ2-1; D call uncertain. Trimming left V 0 bases short and J 6 bases short, with 13 bases between. The CDR3 covers 15 residues. Germline lookup yields CDR1 SGDLS and CDR2 YYNGEE. The CDR3 region has the DNA TGTGCCAGCAGCGTAGCGGTAGCCCCGTCCAATGAGCAGTTCTTC. Translated, it gives CASSVAVAPSNEQFF. Filled out from reference TRBV9 and TRBJ2-1, the complete variable domain reads DSGVTQTPKHLITATGQRVTLRCSPRSGDLSVYWYQQSLDQGLQFLIQYYNGEERAKGNILERFSAQQFPDLHSELNLSSLELGDSALYFCASSVAVAPSNEQFFGPGTRLTVL.

This clonotype has only a few counts. The V call is TRBV6-1, the J call TRBJ2-1; TRBD2 might be the D (5 bases). The CDR3 covers 11 residues. Germline assignment: CDR1 MNHNS and CDR2 SASEGT. V was clipped by 5 bases and J by 11 bases, with 10 bases between them. The CDR3 region is CASSLSSKQFF. In DNA form, the CDR3 reads TGTGCCAGCAGTCTATCTAGCAAGCAGTTCTTC.

This clonotype came up once. The chain carries TRBV10-3 and TRBJ2-6; 9 positions agree with TRBD1. The J segment lost 0 bases and the V segment lost 10 bases, leaving 7 bases of the junction unmatched. The CDR3 has 16 amino acids. CDR1 is ENHRY and CDR2 is SYGVKD in the germline V gene. The CDR3 loop is CATGQGYLSGANVLTF. The CDR3 DNA follows: TGTGCCACGGGACAGGGTTATCTCTCTGGGGCCAACGTCCTGACTTTC.

This clonotype was seen at least ten times. The chain recombines TRBV20-1 with TRBJ2-3, with a possible D match to TRBD1 (5 bases). The CDR3 totals 14 residues. In germline, CDR1 is DFQATT, CDR2 SNEGSKA (reference sequence). The V gene lost 6 bases and the J gene lost 2 bases, with 15 bases spanning the gap. CDR3 amino acids: CSAQGQHNTDTQYF. CDR3 DNA: TGCAGTGCGCAGGGTCAACACAACACAGATACGCAGTATTTT.

The sample holds many counts of this clonotype. The chain links TRBV20-1 to TRBJ1-2; the D is unclear. The V end lost 5 bases, the J end lost 10 bases, and 5 bases lay between the germline ends. The CDR3 spans 8 residues. The V gene's germline CDR1 is DFQATT and CDR2 SNEGSKA (reference sequence). This CDR3 reads CSAGPYTF. In DNA, the CDR3 is TGCAGTGCTGGCCCCTACACCTTC.

This clonotype was seen at least ten times. This chain joins TRBV24-1 and TRBJ2-1; D ambiguous. Germline lookup yields CDR1 KGHDR and CDR2 SFDVKD. Trimming left V 4 bases short and J 5 bases short, with 8 bases between. CDR3 size: 13 residues. CDR3 sequence (DNA): TGTGCCACCAGTGAATGGGTTAACAATGAGCAGTTCTTC. As protein: CATSEWVNNEQFF.

This clonotype was recorded at least ten times. The chain is built from TRBV28 and TRBJ2-1, with D hard to call. CDR1 is MDHEN and CDR2 is SYDVKM in the germline V gene. Trimming took 0 bases from V and 2 from J, leaving 8 bases between them. The CDR3 totals 15 residues. The CDR3 DNA reads as TGTGCCAGCAGTTTATGGGGCCATACCTACAATGAGCAGTTCTTC. Translating gives CASSLWGHTYNEQFF. The complete variable domain, with remaining parts taken from reference TRBV28 and TRBJ2-1, reads DVKVTQSSRYLVKRTGEKVFLECVQDMDHENMFWYRQDPGLGLRLIYFSYDVKMKEKGDIPEGYSVSREKKERFSLILESASTNQTSMYLCASSLWGHTYNEQFFGPGTRLTVL.

V is TRBV20-1 and J is TRBJ1-4, with D possibly TRBD1 on 5 matching bases. Germline assignment: CDR1 DFQATT and CDR2 SNEGSKA (reference sequence). V lost 0 bases, J lost 2 bases, and 13 bases lay in between. The CDR3 consists of 16 residues. The CDR3 protein is CSARDRQGWTNEKLFF. CDR3 in DNA: TGCAGTGCTAGAGATCGGCAGGGATGGACTAATGAAAAACTGTTTTTT.

This clonotype was observed at least ten times. The chain has TRBV12-3 or TRBV12-4 and TRBJ1-1; D is possibly TRBD1 (5 bases). The CDR3 runs 12 residues. V was trimmed by 6 bases and J by 5 bases, leaving 10 bases between them. The CDR3 protein is CASRGPGTEAFF. Here the CDR3 DNA reads TGTGCCAGCAGGGGACCAGGGACTGAAGCTTTCTTT.

This clonotype was detected ten times or more. This chain joins TRBV7-2 and TRBJ2-7; the match to TRBD2 covers 10 bases. The CDR3 runs to 13 residues. Trimming cost V 5 bases and J 5 bases; bases outside gene matches: 3. The germline V gene has CDR1 SGHTA and CDR2 FQGNSA. CDR3 in DNA: TGTGCCAGCAGCAGCGGGGGGGTCCACGAGCAGTACTTC. It encodes CASSSGGVHEQYF.

In its sample, this clonotype was seen many times. The J gene is TRBJ1-5, the V gene TRBV5-6; D is unclear. Between the trimmed V and J ends, which lost 5 bases and 2 bases, there was a span of 8 bases. Germline lookup yields CDR1 SGHDT and CDR2 YYEEEE. The CDR3 length is 13 residues. The CDR3 region has the DNA TGTGCCAGCAGTTCAGCGGGCAATCAGCCCCAGCATTTT. Protein sequence: CASSSAGNQPQHF.

Only a few counts were recorded for this clonotype. The genes are TRBV12-3 or TRBV12-4 and TRBJ2-1, with 11 bases that match TRBD2. This CDR3 spans 17 amino acids. Unmatched junction bases numbered 12, after V lost 5 bases and J lost 6 bases. The CDR3 loop is CASSRWGLADYRNEQFF. DNA of the CDR3: TGTGCCAGCAGTCGGTGGGGACTAGCGGATTACCGCAATGAGCAGTTCTTC.